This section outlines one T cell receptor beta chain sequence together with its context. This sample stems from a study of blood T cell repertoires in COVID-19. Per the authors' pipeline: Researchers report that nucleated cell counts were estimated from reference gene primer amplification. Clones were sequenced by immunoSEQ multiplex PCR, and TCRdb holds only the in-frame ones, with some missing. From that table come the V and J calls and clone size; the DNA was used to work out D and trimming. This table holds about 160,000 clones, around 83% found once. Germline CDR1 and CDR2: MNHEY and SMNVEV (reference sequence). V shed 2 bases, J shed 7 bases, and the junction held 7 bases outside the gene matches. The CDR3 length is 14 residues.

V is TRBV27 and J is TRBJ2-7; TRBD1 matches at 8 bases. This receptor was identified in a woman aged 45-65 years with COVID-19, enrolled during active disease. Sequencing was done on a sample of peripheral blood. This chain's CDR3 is CASSLGQGAGEQYF. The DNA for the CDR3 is TGTGCCAGCAGTTTAGGCCAGGGGGCGGGTGAGCAGTACTTC.